A single sample gave rise to the 24 T cell receptor beta chains below, sequenced in a study of identical twins. A single record per CDR3 protein comes from TCRdb applying MiXCR to the 5' RACE reads. The profile shows under 800,000 distinct CDR3 sequences, less than 25% of them singletons. This sample also belongs to another study, concerning T cells expressing NK-cell markers.

What was sequenced was PBMCs. These receptors came from a young woman in good health.

At least ten counts were recorded for this clonotype. The chain employs TRBV6-6 and TRBJ2-4; the D gene could be TRBD1 or TRBD2 (5 bases each). Germline loops: CDR1 MNHNY, CDR2 SVGAGI (reference sequence). The V end lost 6 bases, the J end lost 9 bases, and 9 bases lay between the germline ends. This CDR3 is 11 amino acids long. Written as DNA, the CDR3 is TGTGCCAGCAGAGCCGGGGCCATTCAGTACTTC. Protein: CASRAGAIQYF.

This clonotype showed up just a few times. The V and J genes are TRBV3-1 and TRBJ2-5, with D possibly being TRBD2 (6 bases). From germline, CDR1 is LGHDT and CDR2 YNNKEL (reference sequence). V was pared by 4 bases and J by 2 bases, with 11 bases between. CDR3 length: 14 residues. CDR3 loop: CASSLGLWQETQYF. CDR3 sequence (DNA): TGTGCCAGCAGCCTGGGACTTTGGCAAGAGACCCAGTACTTC.

This clonotype has ten or more counts. The V gene is TRBV5-4, the J gene TRBJ2-5; 7 nucleotides match TRBD1. The length of the CDR3 is 16 residues. V trimming: 3 bases; J trimming: 2 bases; junction bases outside the gene matches: 10. Per the germline V gene, CDR1 is SGHNT and CDR2 is YYREEE (reference sequence). The chain's CDR3 is CASSSPKGAGQETQYF. In nucleotides, the CDR3 is TGTGCCAGCAGCTCCCCAAAGGGGGCAGGGCAAGAGACCCAGTACTTC.

This clonotype was seen a handful of times. CDR3 in DNA: TGTGCCAGCAGCCTTGCTAGCGGGAGAGGGGAAGAGCAGTTCTTC. This gives the protein CASSLASGRGEEQFF. The chain is built from TRBV7-9 and TRBJ2-1, with TRBD2 matching over 10 bases. Germline assignment: CDR1 SEHNR and CDR2 FQNEAQ (reference sequence). The CDR3 runs 15 residues. The trim removed 5 bases at V and 10 bases at J, leaving 11 bases unmatched.

This clonotype was counted at least ten times. The CDR3 DNA reads as TGCAGTGCTAGAGGAGTAAGTGCGACAGATACGCAGTATTTT. It translates to CSARGVSATDTQYF. The chain couples TRBV20-1 to TRBJ2-3; D remains unclear. Germline V gene sequence: CDR1 DFQATT, CDR2 SNEGSKA (reference sequence). The CDR3 sequence is 14 residues long. V lost 1 base, J lost 3 bases, and 11 bases lay in between.

The chain joins TRBV4-2 to TRBJ2-7; 11 bases are a match to TRBD2. The CDR3 is 17 residues long. Germline CDR1 and CDR2: LGHNA and YNFKEQ. The V gene end was trimmed by 4 bases and the J gene end by 1 base; junction bases not matched to a gene: 9. CDR3 in amino acids: CASSLLSGTSGSYEQYF. In nucleotides, the CDR3 is TGTGCCAGCAGCCTCCTTAGTGGGACTAGCGGTTCCTACGAGCAGTACTTC.

V is TRBV25-1 and J is TRBJ2-5; D is uncertain. V was trimmed by 5 bases and J by 2 bases, leaving 9 bases between them. Germline V lookup: CDR1 MGHDK, CDR2 SYGVNS. This CDR3 is 13 amino acids long. The CDR3 DNA follows: TGTGCCAGCAGTACACCAGGACAAGAGACCCAGTACTTC. Encoded protein: CASSTPGQETQYF.

The chain has TRBV5-1 and TRBJ2-1, with TRBD1 as a possible D gene (5 bases). From germline, CDR1 is SGHRS and CDR2 YFSETQ. This CDR3 region has 12 residues. V gave up 4 bases and J gave up 13 bases, with 15 bases separating them. In DNA, the CDR3 is TGCGCCAGCAGCACGATTAAGGGGAACCAGTTCTTC. It is translated as CASSTIKGNQFF.

The sample holds a few counts of this clonotype. The CDR3, as DNA: TGTGCCAGCAGCTCGACCGGGACTAGCGGTTTACTCTCCTACGAGCAGTACTTC. Residues: CASSSTGTSGLLSYEQYF. The chain recombines TRBV11-2 with TRBJ2-7, with 11 bases identical to TRBD2. The CDR3 extends over 18 amino acids. Losses at the gene ends were 4 bases for V and 0 bases for J; bases not matched to a gene: 11. Per the germline V gene, CDR1 is SGHAT and CDR2 is FQNNGV. The entire variable domain, with the rest obtained from reference TRBV11-2 and TRBJ2-7, is as follows: EAGVAQSPRYKIIEKRQSVAFWCNPISGHATLYWYQQILGQGPKLLIQFQNNGVVDDSQLPKDRFSAERLKGVDSTLKIQPAKLEDSAVYLCASSSTGTSGLLSYEQYFGPGTRLTVT.

The V call is TRBV7-6, the J call TRBJ2-2; D not certain. The ends were cut back, 6 bases at V and 3 bases at J, with 20 bases in the middle. The CDR3 runs 17 residues. CDR1 and CDR2 (germline): SGHVS, FNYEAQ. As DNA, the CDR3 is TGTGCCAGCAGGCCAGTGGATTCCTCCATACACACCGGGGAGCTGTTTTTT. It encodes CASRPVDSSIHTGELFF.

This clonotype was recorded many times. The V call is TRBV3-1, the J call TRBJ2-7; possibly TRBD1 for D (6 bases). The CDR3 covers 15 residues. V lost 4 bases to trimming and J lost 0 bases, with 13 bases between them. Germline V lookup: CDR1 LGHDT, CDR2 YNNKEL (reference sequence). CDR3 residues: CASSPYQDSSYEQYF. The CDR3 DNA reads as TGTGCCAGCAGCCCATACCAGGACAGCTCCTACGAGCAGTACTTC.

This clonotype was observed many times. The chain has TRBV29-1 and TRBJ2-3, with 11 bases lining up with TRBD2. Germline CDR1 reads SQVTM; CDR2 reads ANQGSEA. The CDR3 totals 15 residues. Trimming cost V 7 bases and J 6 bases; bases outside gene matches: 12. As DNA, the CDR3 is TGCAGCGGATTAGCGGGAGGGCTCTTTGTGGATACGCAGTATTTT. This gives the protein CSGLAGGLFVDTQYF.

This clonotype has just a few counts. The chain is built from TRBV7-2 and TRBJ2-5, with D unclear. V was trimmed by 5 bases and J by 4 bases, leaving 11 bases between them. CDR3 length: 13 amino acids. In germline, CDR1 is SGHTA, CDR2 FQGNSA. This chain's CDR3 is CASSGTRLETQYF. The CDR3 bases are TGTGCCAGCAGCGGAACGCGGTTAGAGACCCAGTACTTC.

The rearrangement links TRBV20-1 to TRBJ2-5; weak D call: TRBD2 (7 bases). Germline lookup yields CDR1 DFQATT and CDR2 SNEGSKA (reference sequence). V lost 6 bases and J 1 base, leaving 15 bases between the germline ends. The CDR3 totals 14 residues. This chain's CDR3 is CSAVGASGQETQYF. CDR3 nucleotide sequence: TGCAGTGCGGTGGGGGCTAGCGGCCAAGAGACCCAGTACTTC.

The V gene is TRBV7-9, the J gene TRBJ2-5; D gene unclear. The germline V gene has CDR1 SEHNR and CDR2 FQNEAQ (reference sequence). The CDR3 runs to 13 residues. Trimming pared 5 bases from V and 6 bases from J, leaving 13 bases between. The CDR3 nucleotides read TGTGCCAGCAGCCCCAACTGGGCGAAGACCCAGTACTTC. The encoded protein is CASSPNWAKTQYF. The full variable domain, with the rest looked up from reference TRBV7-9 and TRBJ2-5, is DTGVSQNPRHKITKRGQNVTFRCDPISEHNRLYWYRQTLGQGPEFLTYFQNEAQLEKSRLLSDRFSAERPKGSFSTLEIQRTEQGDSAMYLCASSPNWAKTQYFGPGTRLLVL.

There are a few counts of this clonotype. The rearrangement uses TRBV7-9 and TRBJ2-1; D is uncertain. V shed 1 base and J shed 10 bases, with 14 bases lying between them. The length of the CDR3 is 14 residues. CDR1 is SEHNR, CDR2 FQNEAQ, per germline (reference sequence). The CDR3 DNA reads TGTGCCAGCAGCTTAGTAGGGCAGACCCAGGAGCAGTTCTTC. It encodes CASSLVGQTQEQFF.

The chain uses TRBV5-1 and TRBJ2-1; a weak D match, TRBD2 (6 bases). CDR3 length equals 16 residues. Germline lookup yields CDR1 SGHRS and CDR2 YFSETQ. The germline V and J ends were trimmed by 5 bases and 0 bases, with 15 bases remaining between them. CDR3 sequence: CASRGGGPNSYNEQFF. The CDR3 DNA reads as TGCGCCAGCAGGGGGGGAGGACCGAACTCCTACAATGAGCAGTTCTTC.

CDR3 sequence (DNA): TGCAGTGGATCCACGGGAGTGCCTGGCTATGGCTACACCTTC. Its protein is CSGSTGVPGYGYTF. The V gene is TRBV20-1, the J gene TRBJ1-2, with D unresolved. CDR3 length: 14 amino acids. V was pared by 7 bases and J by 4 bases, with 19 bases between. Germline values: CDR1 DFQATT, CDR2 SNEGSKA (reference sequence).

This clonotype has only a few counts. V gene TRBV18 combines with J gene TRBJ2-7; a possible D gene is TRBD1 (5 bases). Trimming removed 2 bases at V and 4 bases at J, with 9 bases between. The V gene's germline CDR1 is KGHSH and CDR2 LQKENI. There are 13 residues in the CDR3. The CDR3 sequence is CASSPGAEYEQYF. The DNA of the CDR3 is TGTGCCAGCTCACCAGGGGCGGAATACGAGCAGTACTTC. Full variable domain (outside the CDR3, taken from reference TRBV18 and TRBJ2-7): NAGVMQNPRHLVRRRGQEARLRCSPMKGHSHVYWYRQLPEEGLKFMVYLQKENIIDESGMPKERFSAEFPKEGPSILRIQQVVRGDSAAYFCASSPGAEYEQYFGPGTRLTVT.

This clonotype has only a few counts. This chain links TRBV29-1 with TRBJ1-1; possibly TRBD1 for D (5 bases). The V end was cut by 6 bases, the J end by 1 base, with 12 bases between. This CDR3 region has 13 residues. Germline-derived CDR1 and CDR2 are SQVTM and ANQGSEA. The DNA of the CDR3 is TGCAGCGTATGGGGCAGGGCGAACACTGAAGCTTTCTTT. Its translation is CSVWGRANTEAFF. Full variable domain (rest looked up from reference TRBV29-1 and TRBJ1-1): SAVISQKPSRDICQRGTSLTIQCQVDSQVTMMFWYRQQPGQSLTLIATANQGSEATYESGFVIDKFPISRPNLTFSTLTVSNMSPEDSSIYLCSVWGRANTEAFFGQGTRLTVV.

This clonotype was detected only a few times. V usage is TRBV27 and J usage is TRBJ1-5, with 7 bases aligning to TRBD1. Trimming removed 0 bases from V and 7 bases from J; junction bases left unmatched: 3. Germline V CDR1 and CDR2: MNHEY, SMNVEV (reference sequence). CDR3 length: 14 amino acids. CDR3 bases: TGTGCCAGCAGTTTATCAGGGGGCAGCCAGCCCCAGCATTTT. It is translated as CASSLSGGSQPQHF.

V and J are TRBV11-2 and TRBJ2-2; 9 positions match TRBD1. Trimming removed 5 bases from V and 3 bases from J; junction bases left unmatched: 16. In germline, CDR1 is SGHAT, CDR2 FQNNGV. This CDR3 comprises 19 residues. CDR3: CASSTYRDRVLVDTGELFF. DNA for the CDR3: TGTGCCAGCAGCACCTACCGGGACAGGGTTTTGGTGGACACCGGGGAGCTGTTTTTT.

The V and J genes are TRBV20-1 and TRBJ2-3; TRBD2 aligns across 9 bases. CDR1 is DFQATT, CDR2 SNEGSKA, per germline (reference sequence). The CDR3 has 14 amino acids. V dropped 5 bases and J dropped 9; count of bases not matched to a gene: 12. The CDR3 sequence is CSAGRAGGPGTQYF. CDR3 nucleotide sequence: TGCAGTGCTGGGCGCGCGGGGGGGCCAGGGACGCAGTATTTT.

This chain links TRBV5-1 with TRBJ2-5, with a tentative D call TRBD2 (5 bases). The CDR3 length is 14 residues. The V and J ends lost 3 bases and 5 bases respectively, with 14 bases between them. CDR1 is SGHRS and CDR2 is YFSETQ in the germline V gene. CDR3 residues: CASSSAGLGETQYF. The CDR3 DNA follows: TGCGCCAGCAGCTCGGCGGGTCTTGGGGAGACCCAGTACTTC.